This T cell receptor (beta chain) appears in the sequencing data of a study of T cells after yellow fever vaccination. Findings of the study overall: Secondary responses were weaker yet peaked faster, day 5 versus 15. Clonotype sharing between CD4 and CD8 compartments was small. Detected again after the booster were most primary-vaccination clones, at 95% to 98% CD4 and more than 70% CD8.

TCRdb reprocessed the 5' RACE reads with MiXCR, giving one entry per CDR3 protein. This sample carries fewer than 650,000 distinct CDR3 sequences, about a fifth of them seen once, and the ten largest clones take about 16%. With 5 bases clipped from V and 1 base from J, the junction kept 4 bases outside the gene matches. The CDR3 is made up of 14 amino acids. Looked up from germline, CDR1 is DFQATT and CDR2 is SNEGSKA (reference sequence). This clonotype was detected a few times. Its antigen is still unknown. This chain connects TRBV20-1 to TRBJ2-5, with 10 bases aligning to TRBD2. The source was PBMCs, collected roughly 20 days after the first yellow fever vaccination. The clonotype was recovered from a man aged 18 to 29 who received the YFV17D yellow fever vaccine. The CDR3 protein is CSAGPSGGQETQYF. CDR3 nucleotides: TGCAGTGCTGGCCCTAGCGGGGGCCAAGAGACCCAGTACTTC.